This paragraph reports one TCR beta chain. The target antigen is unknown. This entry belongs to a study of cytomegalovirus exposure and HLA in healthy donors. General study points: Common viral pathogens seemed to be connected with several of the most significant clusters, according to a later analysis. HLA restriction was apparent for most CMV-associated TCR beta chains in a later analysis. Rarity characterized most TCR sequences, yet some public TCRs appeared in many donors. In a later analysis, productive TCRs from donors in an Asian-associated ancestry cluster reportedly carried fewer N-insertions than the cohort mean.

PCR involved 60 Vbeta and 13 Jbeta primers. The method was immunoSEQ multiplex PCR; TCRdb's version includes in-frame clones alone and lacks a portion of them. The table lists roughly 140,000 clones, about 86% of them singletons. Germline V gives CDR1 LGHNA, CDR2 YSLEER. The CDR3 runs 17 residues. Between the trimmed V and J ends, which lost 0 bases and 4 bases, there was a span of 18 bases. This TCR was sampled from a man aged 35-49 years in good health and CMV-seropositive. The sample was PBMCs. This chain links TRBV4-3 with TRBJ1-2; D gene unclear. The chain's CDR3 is CASSQDRVIGTLYGYTF. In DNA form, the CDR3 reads TGCGCCAGCAGCCAAGATCGGGTCATAGGAACCCTCTATGGCTACACCTTC.